The table lists the clone carrying this T cell receptor beta chain with a few counts. CDR3 size: 12 residues. CDR1 and CDR2 (germline): SQVTM, ANQGSEA. With 5 bases removed from V and 7 bases from J, the gap between germline ends came to 14 bases. This sample was taken from a study of blood T cell repertoires in COVID-19. Study background: Researchers got acute and convalescent COVID-19 samples from the United States, Italy and Spain. T cells, B-cell-depleted T cells, or PBMCs supplied cDNA or gDNA.

Authors' data handling: Reference gene primer amplification in the assay estimated nucleated cell counts. Sequencing was performed with immunoSEQ multiplex PCR; in TCRdb, only in-frame clones are kept and a portion is missing. V and J calls and clone size are as listed in that table; D and trimming were resolved from the DNA. The data contain 200,000 to 250,000 clones, more than 85% of them singletons. Source material: peripheral blood. The clonotype originates from a man in his fifties or sixties with acute or convalescent COVID-19. The chain is built from TRBV29-1 and TRBJ1-1; D perhaps matches TRBD1 (6 bases). In DNA form, the CDR3 reads TGCAGCGTTCGTCCGACGGACAGTGAAGCTTTCTTT. Translation: CSVRPTDSEAFF. Full variable domain (remainder filled in from reference TRBV29-1 and TRBJ1-1): SAVISQKPSRDICQRGTSLTIQCQVDSQVTMMFWYRQQPGQSLTLIATANQGSEATYESGFVIDKFPISRPNLTFSTLTVSNMSPEDSSIYLCSVRPTDSEAFFGQGTRLTVV.